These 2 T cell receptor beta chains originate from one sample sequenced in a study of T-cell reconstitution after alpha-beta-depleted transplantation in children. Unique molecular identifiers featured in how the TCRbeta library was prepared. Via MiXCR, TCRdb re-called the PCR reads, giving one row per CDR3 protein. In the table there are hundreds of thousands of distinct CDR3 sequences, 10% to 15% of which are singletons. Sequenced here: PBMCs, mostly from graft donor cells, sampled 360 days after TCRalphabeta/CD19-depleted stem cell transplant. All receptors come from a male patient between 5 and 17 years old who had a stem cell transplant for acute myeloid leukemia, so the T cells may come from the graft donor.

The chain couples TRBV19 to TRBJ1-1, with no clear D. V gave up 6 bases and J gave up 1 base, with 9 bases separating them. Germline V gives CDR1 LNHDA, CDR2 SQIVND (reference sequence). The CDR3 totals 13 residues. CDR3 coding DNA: TGTGCCAGTAGCGGCAGGTGGAACACTGAAGCTTTCTTT. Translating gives CASSGRWNTEAFF. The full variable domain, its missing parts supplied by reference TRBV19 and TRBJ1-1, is DGGITQSPKYLFRKEGQNVTLSCEQNLNHDAMYWYRQDPGQGLRLIYYSQIVNDFQKGDIAEGYSVSREKKESFPLTVTSAQKNPTAFYLCASSGRWNTEAFFGQGTRLTVV.

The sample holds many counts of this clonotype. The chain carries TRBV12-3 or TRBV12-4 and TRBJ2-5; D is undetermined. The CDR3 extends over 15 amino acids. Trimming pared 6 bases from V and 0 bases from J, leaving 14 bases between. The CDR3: CASSPRLLYQETQYF. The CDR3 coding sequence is TGTGCCAGCAGCCCTAGACTTCTTTACCAAGAGACCCAGTACTTC.